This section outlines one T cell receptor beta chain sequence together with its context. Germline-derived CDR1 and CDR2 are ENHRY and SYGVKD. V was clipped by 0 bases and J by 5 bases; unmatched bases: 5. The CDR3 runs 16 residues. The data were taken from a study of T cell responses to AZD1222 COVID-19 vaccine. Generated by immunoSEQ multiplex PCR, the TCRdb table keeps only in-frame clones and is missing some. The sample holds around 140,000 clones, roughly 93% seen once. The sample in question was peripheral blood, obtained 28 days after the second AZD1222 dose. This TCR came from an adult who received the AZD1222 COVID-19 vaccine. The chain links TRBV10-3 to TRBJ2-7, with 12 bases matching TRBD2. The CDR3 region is CAISESWTSGTHEQYF. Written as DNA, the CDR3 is TGTGCCATCAGTGAGTCGTGGACTAGCGGGACCCACGAGCAGTACTTC.